One T cell receptor beta chain is described in this entry. This entry is derived from a study of blood T cell repertoires in COVID-19. Study summary: Researchers got acute and convalescent COVID-19 samples from the United States, Italy and Spain. T cells, B-cell-depleted T cells, or PBMCs supplied cDNA or gDNA.

The Seattle patients joined while their infection was active and were tracked longitudinally afterward. In the original analysis: Cell counts per sample came from amplifying reference gene primers. The method was immunoSEQ multiplex PCR; TCRdb's version includes in-frame clones alone and lacks a portion of them. Clone size and V and J calls were adopted from that table, with D and trimming inferred from the DNA. The repertoire includes approximately 290,000 clones, roughly 84% of them detected once, and around 1% sits in the top ten. Per the germline V gene, CDR1 is SGHDT and CDR2 is YYEEEE. This CDR3 comprises 17 residues. V lost 1 base to trimming and J lost 0 bases; unmatched junction nucleotides: 6.

The rearrangement links TRBV5-6 to TRBJ2-3; TRBD1 agrees at 9 bases. This TCR derives from a human donor with COVID-19, enrolled during active disease. The donor label of this sample is uncertain. Sequencing input: peripheral blood. The CDR3 coding sequence is TGTGCCAGCAGCTTGAGACAGGGGGTTTCTAGCACAGATACGCAGTATTTT. This sequence encodes CASSLRQGVSSTDTQYF.